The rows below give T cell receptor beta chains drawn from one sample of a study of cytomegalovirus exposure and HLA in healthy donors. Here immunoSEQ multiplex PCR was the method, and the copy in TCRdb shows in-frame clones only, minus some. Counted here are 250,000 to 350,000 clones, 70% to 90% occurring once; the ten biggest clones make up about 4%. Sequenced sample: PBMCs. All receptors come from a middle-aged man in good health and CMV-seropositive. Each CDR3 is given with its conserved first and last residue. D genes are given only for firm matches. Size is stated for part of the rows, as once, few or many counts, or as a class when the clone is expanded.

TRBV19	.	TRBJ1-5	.	TGTGCCAGTAGTAACCGGGATAGCAATCAGCCCCAGCATTTT	CASSNRDSNQPQHF
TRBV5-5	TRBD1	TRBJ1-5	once	TGTGCCAGCAGCTTGGCAGGGGGTAGCAATCAGCCCCAGCATTTT	CASSLAGGSNQPQHF
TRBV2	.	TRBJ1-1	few	TGTGCCAGCATTAAACAACGCTCCACGACTGAAGCTTTCTTT	CASIKQRSTTEAFF
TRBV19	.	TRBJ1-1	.	TGTGCCAGTAGTATAGATCAGATCGGGGGGACTGAAGCTTTCTTT	CASSIDQIGGTEAFF
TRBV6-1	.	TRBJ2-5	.	TGTGCCAGCAGGGGGACATTAGAGACCCAGTACTTC	CASRGTLETQYF
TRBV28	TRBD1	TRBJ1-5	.	TGTGCCAGCATGTTAGACAGGGGTGGTCAGCCCCAGCATTTT	CASMLDRGGQPQHF
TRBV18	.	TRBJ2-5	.	TGTGCCAGCTCACTTAATCTTCAGGGCGGAGAGACCCAGTACTTC	CASSLNLQGGETQYF
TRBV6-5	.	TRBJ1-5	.	TGTGCCAGCAGTGATTCCAGGGTAAATCAGCCCCAGCATTTT	CASSDSRVNQPQHF
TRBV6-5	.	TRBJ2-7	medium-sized	TGTGCCAGCAGCCCTGGGGCCTACTCCTACGAGCAGTACTTC	CASSPGAYSYEQYF
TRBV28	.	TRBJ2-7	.	TGTGCCAGCAGTTTTCAGGGGCGAAGCTACGAGCAGTACTTC	CASSFQGRSYEQYF
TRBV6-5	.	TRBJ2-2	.	TGTGCCAGCAAGACCGCGGGACTGAACACCGGGGAGCTGTTTTTT	CASKTAGLNTGELFF
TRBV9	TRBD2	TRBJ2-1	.	TGTGCCAGCAGCGTAGGTGGGGGGGCCTACAATGAGCAGTTCTTC	CASSVGGGAYNEQFF
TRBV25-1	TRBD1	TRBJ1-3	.	TGTGCCAGCAGTGAATCAGGGGGCCTCCTCTCTGGAAACACCATATATTTT	CASSESGGLLSGNTIYF
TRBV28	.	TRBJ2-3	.	TGTGCCAGCAGTTTGGGAGGTGTCCAAGATACGCAGTATTTT	CASSLGGVQDTQYF
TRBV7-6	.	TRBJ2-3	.	TGTGCCAGCAGCAGGGAGGTGACAGGGTTGGGCGGCCCCACAGATACGCAGTATTTT	CASSREVTGLGGPTDTQYF
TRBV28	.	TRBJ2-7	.	TGTGCCAGCAGCTCACCAGGACAGTACATCTCCTACGAGCAGTACTTC	CASSSPGQYISYEQYF
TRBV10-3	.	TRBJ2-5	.	TGTGCCATCAGTGAGTTGGCAGGGATTTGGGAGACCCAGTACTTC	CAISELAGIWETQYF
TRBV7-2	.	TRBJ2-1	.	TGTGCCAGCAGCCCACACCCCGATTCTAGCTTCTTCTTC	CASSPHPDSSFFF
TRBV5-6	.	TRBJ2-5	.	TGTGCCAGCAGCTTGTTGGCTAACCGGGAAGAGACCCAGTACTTC	CASSLLANREETQYF
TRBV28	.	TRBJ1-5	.	TGTGCCAGCAGCCTCCCGGGCAGGGGTCACAATCAGCCCCAGCATTTT	CASSLPGRGHNQPQHF
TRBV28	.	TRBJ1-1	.	TGTGCCAGCAGGCACCCAGGTGCGAACACTGAAGCTTTCTTT	CASRHPGANTEAFF
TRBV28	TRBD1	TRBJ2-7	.	TGTGCCAGCAGTTCCGGGACAGGGGTGTACGAGCAGTACTTC	CASSSGTGVYEQYF
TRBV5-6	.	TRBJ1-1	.	TGTGCCAGCAGCAGTAACACAGAAGCTTTCTTT	CASSSNTEAFF
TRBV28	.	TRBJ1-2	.	TGTGCCAGCAGGAGGGACTATGGCTACACCTTC	CASRRDYGYTF
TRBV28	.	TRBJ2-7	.	TGTGCCAGCAGTTCCCACCATACAGGGAACGACTACGAGCAGTACTTC	CASSSHHTGNDYEQYF
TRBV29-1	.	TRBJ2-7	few	TGCAGCGTTGGGGGCGGGGTTCTGGACGAGCAGTACTTC	CSVGGGVLDEQYF
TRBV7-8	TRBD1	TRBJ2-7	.	TGTGCCAGCAGTCAGCTGGGACAGGGTAACAACGAGCAGTACTTC	CASSQLGQGNNEQYF
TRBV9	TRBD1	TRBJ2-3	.	TGTGCCAGCAGCCAGGGGGGCACAGATACGCAGTATTTT	CASSQGGTDTQYF
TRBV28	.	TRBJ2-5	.	TGTGCCAGCAGCAAGGAGGGGTTCCAAGAGACCCAGTACTTC	CASSKEGFQETQYF
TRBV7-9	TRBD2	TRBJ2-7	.	TGTTCCAGCAGCTTGGGGACTAGCGGGAGCTACGAGCAGTACTTC	CSSSLGTSGSYEQYF
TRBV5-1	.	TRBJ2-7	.	TGCGCCAGCAGCTTGGCGGTCGGGAGCTCCTACGAGCAGTACTTC	CASSLAVGSSYEQYF
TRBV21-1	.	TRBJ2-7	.	TGTGCCAGCAGCACCCTCGGGGACAGGGGCTACGAGCAGTACTTC	CASSTLGDRGYEQYF
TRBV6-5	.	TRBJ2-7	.	TGTGCCAGCAGTGTGGGTGCGGGCCCCTACGAGCAGTACTTC	CASSVGAGPYEQYF